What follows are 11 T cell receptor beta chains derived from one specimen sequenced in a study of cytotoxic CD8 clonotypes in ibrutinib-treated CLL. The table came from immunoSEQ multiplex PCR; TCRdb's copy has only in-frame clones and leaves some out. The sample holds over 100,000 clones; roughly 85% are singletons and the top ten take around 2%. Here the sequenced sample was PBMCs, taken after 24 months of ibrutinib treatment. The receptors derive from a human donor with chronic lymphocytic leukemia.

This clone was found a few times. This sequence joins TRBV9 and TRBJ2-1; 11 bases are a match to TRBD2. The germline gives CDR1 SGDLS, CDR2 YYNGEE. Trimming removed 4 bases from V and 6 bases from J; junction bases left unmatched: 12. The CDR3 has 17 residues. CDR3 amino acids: CASSSSPTSGKVNEQFF. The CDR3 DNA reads TGTGCCAGCAGCTCAAGTCCGACTAGCGGGAAGGTCAATGAGCAGTTCTTC. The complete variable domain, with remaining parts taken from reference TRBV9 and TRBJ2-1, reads DSGVTQTPKHLITATGQRVTLRCSPRSGDLSVYWYQQSLDQGLQFLIQYYNGEERAKGNILERFSAQQFPDLHSELNLSSLELGDSALYFCASSSSPTSGKVNEQFFGPGTRLTVL.

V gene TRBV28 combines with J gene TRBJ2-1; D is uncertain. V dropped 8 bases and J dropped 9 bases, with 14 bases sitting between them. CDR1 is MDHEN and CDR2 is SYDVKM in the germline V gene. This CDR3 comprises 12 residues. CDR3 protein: CASPSSASEQFF. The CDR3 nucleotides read TGTGCCAGCCCCTCCTCGGCCAGTGAGCAGTTCTTC.

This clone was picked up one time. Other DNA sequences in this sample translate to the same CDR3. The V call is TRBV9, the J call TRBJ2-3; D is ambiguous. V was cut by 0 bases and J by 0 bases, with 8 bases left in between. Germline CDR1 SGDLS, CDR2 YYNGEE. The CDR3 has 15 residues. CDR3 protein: CASSVGLASTDTQYF. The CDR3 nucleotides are TGTGCCAGCAGCGTAGGACTTGCAAGCACAGATACGCAGTATTTT.

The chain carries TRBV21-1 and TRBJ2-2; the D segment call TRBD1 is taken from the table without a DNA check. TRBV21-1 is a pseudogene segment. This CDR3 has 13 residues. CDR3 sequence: CASSSPGSGELFF. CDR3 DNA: TGTGCCAGCAGCTCGCCAGGGTCCGGGGAGCTGTTTTTT.

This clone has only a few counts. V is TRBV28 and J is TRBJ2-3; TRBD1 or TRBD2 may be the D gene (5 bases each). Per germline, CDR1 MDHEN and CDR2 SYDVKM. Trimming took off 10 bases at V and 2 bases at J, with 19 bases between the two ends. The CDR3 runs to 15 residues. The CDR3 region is CATTRGISSTDTQYF. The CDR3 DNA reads TGTGCCACCACGAGGGGAATCAGCTCCACAGATACGCAGTATTTT.

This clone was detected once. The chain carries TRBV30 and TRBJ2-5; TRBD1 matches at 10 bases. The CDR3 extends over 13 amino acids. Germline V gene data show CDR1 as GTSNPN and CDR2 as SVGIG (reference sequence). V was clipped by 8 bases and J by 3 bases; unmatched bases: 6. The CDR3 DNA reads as TGTGCCACCCGACAGGGGGCAAAAGAGACCCAGTACTTC. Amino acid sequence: CATRQGAKETQYF.

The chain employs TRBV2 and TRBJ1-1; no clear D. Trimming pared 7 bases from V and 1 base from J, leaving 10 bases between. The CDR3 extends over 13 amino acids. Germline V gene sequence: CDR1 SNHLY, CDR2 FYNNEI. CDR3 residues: CASTRTENTEAFF. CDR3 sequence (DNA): TGTGCCAGCACTCGGACTGAGAACACTGAAGCTTTCTTT.

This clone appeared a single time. CDR3 amino acids: CASNELAGGPADTQYF. CDR3 nucleotide sequence: TGTGCCAGTAACGAACTAGCGGGGGGGCCGGCAGATACGCAGTATTTT. V and J are TRBV19 and TRBJ2-3, with 13 bases identical to TRBD2. CDR3 length equals 16 residues. In germline, CDR1 is LNHDA, CDR2 SQIVND (reference sequence). V gave up 7 bases and J gave up 4 bases; unmatched junction bases: 8.

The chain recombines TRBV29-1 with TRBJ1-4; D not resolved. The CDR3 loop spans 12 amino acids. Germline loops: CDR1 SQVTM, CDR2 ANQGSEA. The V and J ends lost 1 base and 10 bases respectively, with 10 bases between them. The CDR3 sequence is CSVEAEGTKLFF. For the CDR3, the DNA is TGCAGCGTTGAAGCGGAAGGCACAAAACTGTTTTTT.

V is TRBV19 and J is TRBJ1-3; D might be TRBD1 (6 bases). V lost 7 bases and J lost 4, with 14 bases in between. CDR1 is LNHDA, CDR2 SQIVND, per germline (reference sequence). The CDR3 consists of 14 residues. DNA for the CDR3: TGTGCCAGTAACCTCAGGACAGACGGAAACACCATATATTTT. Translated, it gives CASNLRTDGNTIYF.

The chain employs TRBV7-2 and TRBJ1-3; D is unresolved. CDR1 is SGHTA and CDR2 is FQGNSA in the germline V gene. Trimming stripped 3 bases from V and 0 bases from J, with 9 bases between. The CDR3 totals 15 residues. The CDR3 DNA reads TGTGCCAGCAGCTTGTTCGCCTCCTCTGGAAACACCATATATTTT. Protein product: CASSLFASSGNTIYF.